This TCR beta chain is from a study of glioma-infiltrating T cells. Using RNA template, CDR3s of TCR alpha and beta were amplified with iRepertoire arm-PCR. TCRdb ran MiXCR on the multiplex PCR reads and lists one entry per CDR3 protein. The sample consists of around 390,000 distinct CDR3 sequences, 41% of them appearing once. The germline CDR1 and CDR2 sequences are MNHEY and SMNVEV (reference sequence). This CDR3 is 15 amino acids long. Trimming took 2 bases from V and 6 from J; bases not matched to a gene: 2. This clonotype was detected ten times or more. Sequenced: glioma tissue, nonneoplastic brain tissue, or PBMCs (not recorded which). The sequence was collected from a human donor with low-grade glioma or glioblastoma, undergoing nonglioma brain surgery, or in good health (not recorded which). The V gene is TRBV27, the J gene TRBJ2-1; the match to TRBD2 covers 12 bases. The CDR3 here is CASSLLAGGGNEQFF. In DNA form, the CDR3 reads TGTGCCAGCAGTTTACTAGCGGGAGGGGGCAATGAGCAGTTCTTC.